This T cell receptor beta chain was sequenced in a study of metastatic and nonmetastatic thyroid tumors. Study in general: The study looked at repertoires side by side in blood and in tumor or nodule tissue from malignant and benign thyroid patients. Findings and caveats of the study: Reports indicated that malignant thyroid tumors showed significantly higher TCR beta diversity than benign nodules did, in blood and tumor.

Authors' processing steps: The authors used CDR3 differences across clinicopathological groups to build a distant-metastasis classifier for papillary thyroid cancer. TCRdb reanalyzed the PCR reads via MiXCR. TCRdb's processing, not the study's, gives the V and J calls here. The repertoire consists of about 12,000 clones, with 27% occurring once and the leading ten covering 15% to 20%. In this sample, this clone turned up many times. Its antigen is unknown. Germline lookup yields CDR1 MGHRA and CDR2 YSYEKL. This CDR3 is 13 amino acids long. V shed 0 bases and J shed 4 bases, with 6 bases lying between them. Every patient was untreated before thyroid surgery.

This chain links TRBV4-1 with TRBJ1-2; D is undetermined. Sequencing was done on a sample of tumor tissue. This TCR was sampled from a female donor with papillary thyroid cancer or a benign thyroid nodule (not recorded which). Some clones in this sample may be carry-over from other donors' samples. The DNA for the CDR3 is TGCGCCAGCAGCCAAGATCGGATCTATGGCTACACCTTC. Translated: CASSQDRIYGYTF.